Described below is a single T cell receptor beta chain sequence and its context. Noted time point: pretreatment peripheral blood. The data originate from a study of PD-L1 blockade in urothelial cancer. Germline V gene data show CDR1 as SGHRS and CDR2 as YFSETQ. Trimming took 0 bases from V and 6 from J; bases not matched to a gene: 6. This CDR3 has 16 amino acids. Sequencing used immunoSEQ multiplex PCR; TCRdb keeps in-frame clones, though not all of them. This sample yields 43,000 or so clones, of which more than 75% are seen a single time; 16% belongs to the top ten. The sequences come from PBMCs, collected around atezolizumab (anti-PD-L1) treatment. The chain couples TRBV5-1 to TRBJ2-1, with 10 bases identical to TRBD2. This clonotype was obtained from a man in his sixties with urothelial cancer. CDR3 protein: CASSLGETSGLNEQFF. The CDR3 DNA reads TGCGCCAGCAGCTTGGGTGAGACTAGCGGGCTCAATGAGCAGTTCTTC.